The sample holds a few counts of the clone carrying this T cell receptor beta chain. Trimming pared 5 bases from V and 9 bases from J, leaving 8 bases between. This CDR3 comprises 11 residues. CDR1 is LGHNA and CDR2 is YNFKEQ in the germline V gene. These data originate in a study of cytomegalovirus exposure and HLA in healthy donors. Primers: 60 Vbeta forward and 13 Jbeta reverse. TCRdb keeps only in-frame clones here, not all; method: immunoSEQ multiplex PCR. The repertoire consists of some 76,000 clones, with under 80% occurring once and the leading ten covering about 12%. The sequenced sample was PBMCs. The V call is TRBV4-2, the J call TRBJ2-1; D is uncertain. This receptor was taken from a male donor in good health and CMV-seropositive. The CDR3 is CASSGGGEQFF. The CDR3 coding sequence is TGTGCCAGCAGCGGCGGTGGTGAGCAGTTCTTC.